A selection of T cell receptor beta chains follows, all from one sample in a study of human T cells and chemical hapten exposure. TCRdb independently ran MiXCR on the RACE reads; one entry per CDR3 protein. The sample shows some 84,000 distinct CDR3 sequences, about 9% of them seen only once. The sample consisted of whole blood, taken in connection with sensitization to the hapten diphenylcyclopropenone (DPC). The source of these receptors is a middle-aged man with alopecia areata. Some clones in this sample may be carry-over from other donors' samples. Each CDR3 is given with its conserved first and last residue. Each record gives: clone size, D gene, V gene, J gene, CDR3 DNA, CDR3 protein. A D gene is named only where the DNA matches it firmly. Part of the rows lack a size; the others show once, few, many or a class for expanded clones.

clone size: .
D gene: TRBD2
V gene: TRBV7-2
J gene: TRBJ2-3
CDR3 DNA: TGTGCCAGCAGCTTACCAGCGGGAGGCCCTCCCACAGATACGCAGTATTTT
CDR3 protein: CASSLPAGGPPTDTQYF

clone size: many
D gene: .
V gene: TRBV4-3
J gene: TRBJ1-3
CDR3 DNA: TGCGCCAGCAGCCAAGAAATTCCACTAAGCTCTGGAAACACCATATATTTT
CDR3 protein: CASSQEIPLSSGNTIYF

clone size: few
D gene: .
V gene: TRBV24-1
J gene: TRBJ2-3
CDR3 DNA: TGTGCCACCAGCCCCCGAGACAGAGGCACAGATACGCAGTATTTT
CDR3 protein: CATSPRDRGTDTQYF

clone size: many
D gene: TRBD1
V gene: TRBV29-1
J gene: TRBJ1-5
CDR3 DNA: TGCAGCGTTGTGCCTTCCGGGACAGGTAGCAATCAGCCCCAGCATTTT
CDR3 protein: CSVVPSGTGSNQPQHF

clone size: many
D gene: .
V gene: TRBV29-1
J gene: TRBJ2-3
CDR3 DNA: TGCAGCGTCGGTCCGAGTAGCACAGATACGCAGTATTTT
CDR3 protein: CSVGPSSTDTQYF

clone size: .
D gene: TRBD1
V gene: TRBV29-1
J gene: TRBJ1-1
CDR3 DNA: TGCAGCGCACGACCACTGGGACAGCCTGAAGCTTTCTTT
CDR3 protein: CSARPLGQPEAFF

clone size: many
D gene: .
V gene: TRBV3-1
J gene: TRBJ1-6
CDR3 DNA: TGTGCCAGCAGCCAAGACAGGGGAAATTCACCCCTCCACTTT
CDR3 protein: CASSQDRGNSPLHF

clone size: few
D gene: .
V gene: TRBV5-6
J gene: TRBJ2-2
CDR3 DNA: TGTGCCAGCGGTGGACGGGGCACTAGGACCGGGGAGCTGTTTTTT
CDR3 protein: CASGGRGTRTGELFF

clone size: few
D gene: .
V gene: TRBV7-2
J gene: TRBJ2-2
CDR3 DNA: TGTGCCAGCAGCGAACGGACCATAGGGTCCGGGGAGCTGTTTTTT
CDR3 protein: CASSERTIGSGELFF

clone size: .
D gene: TRBD1
V gene: TRBV29-1
J gene: TRBJ2-1
CDR3 DNA: TGCAGCTTCCGGAGACCGGGACAGGGTTACAATGAGCAGTTCTTC
CDR3 protein: CSFRRPGQGYNEQFF

clone size: .
D gene: TRBD2
V gene: TRBV10-3
J gene: TRBJ2-3
CDR3 DNA: TGTGCCATCTCCGCAGCAACTAGCGGCACAGATACGCAGTATTTT
CDR3 protein: CAISAATSGTDTQYF

clone size: many
D gene: TRBD1
V gene: TRBV28
J gene: TRBJ1-4
CDR3 DNA: TGTGCCAGCAACGCAGGGGGTGGTGAAAAACTGTTTTTT
CDR3 protein: CASNAGGGEKLFF

clone size: few
D gene: TRBD1
V gene: TRBV7-8
J gene: TRBJ2-5
CDR3 DNA: TGTGCCAGCAGCTCCCGGAATCAGGGGGCGGGAGAGACCCAGTACTTC
CDR3 protein: CASSSRNQGAGETQYF

clone size: .
D gene: .
V gene: TRBV6-2/TRBV6-3
J gene: TRBJ2-5
CDR3 DNA: TGTGCCAGCAGTCCTATCACGGGGACCCAGTACTTC
CDR3 protein: CASSPITGTQYF

clone size: few
D gene: .
V gene: TRBV10-3
J gene: TRBJ2-1
CDR3 DNA: TGTGCCATCAGTGAGTCAAAGTACAATGAGCAGTTCTTC
CDR3 protein: CAISESKYNEQFF

clone size: few
D gene: .
V gene: TRBV19
J gene: TRBJ2-5
CDR3 DNA: TGTGCCAGTAGTATGTTTCGGAAGAACCAAGAGACCCAGTACTTC
CDR3 protein: CASSMFRKNQETQYF

clone size: many
D gene: .
V gene: TRBV5-1
J gene: TRBJ1-2
CDR3 DNA: TGCGCCAGCAGCACTTACAGGACTGGTATCTATGGCTACACCTTC
CDR3 protein: CASSTYRTGIYGYTF

clone size: many
D gene: TRBD1
V gene: TRBV4-1
J gene: TRBJ1-6
CDR3 DNA: TGCGCCAGCAGCAACCGGGGGACAGGGCTTTCACCCCTCCACTTT
CDR3 protein: CASSNRGTGLSPLHF

clone size: many
D gene: .
V gene: TRBV6-4
J gene: TRBJ1-1
CDR3 DNA: TGTGCCAGCAGGGGGGCGGCAGGCACTGAAGCTTTCTTT
CDR3 protein: CASRGAAGTEAFF

clone size: many
D gene: TRBD2
V gene: TRBV29-1
J gene: TRBJ2-3
CDR3 DNA: TGCAGCGTTGCCCCACTAGCGGGAGGGCCATCGAATACGCAGTATTTT
CDR3 protein: CSVAPLAGGPSNTQYF

clone size: .
D gene: .
V gene: TRBV5-4
J gene: TRBJ1-1
CDR3 DNA: TGTGCCAGCAGCTTGGAGGCATCCCTCAAGGGGACTGAAGCTTTCTTT
CDR3 protein: CASSLEASLKGTEAFF

clone size: many
D gene: .
V gene: TRBV12-3/TRBV12-4
J gene: TRBJ1-2
CDR3 DNA: TGTGCCAGCAGCCGAGACAGGATCTATGGCTACACCTTC
CDR3 protein: CASSRDRIYGYTF

clone size: few
D gene: .
V gene: TRBV20-1
J gene: TRBJ2-7
CDR3 DNA: TGCAGTGCTAGTTATGGACTAACCAAATCCTACGAGCAGTACTTC
CDR3 protein: CSASYGLTKSYEQYF

clone size: .
D gene: TRBD1
V gene: TRBV7-9
J gene: TRBJ1-6
CDR3 DNA: TGTGCCAGCAGCTTTGACAGGGTTTCACCCCTCCACTTT
CDR3 protein: CASSFDRVSPLHF